This is a list of T cell receptor beta chains from one sample in a study of radiation and T cells in renal cell carcinoma. Clones were sequenced by immunoSEQ multiplex PCR, and TCRdb holds only the in-frame ones, with some missing. The table includes about 130,000 clones, approximately 90% detected once. Here the sequenced sample was blood, taken from a patient whose treatment included radiotherapy and nephrectomy. These receptors were taken from a woman in her fifties or sixties with renal cell carcinoma. Both conserved end residues are part of each CDR3. Fields, in order: clone size, V gene, CDR3 protein. Expanded clones are given a class, and other clones once, few, many or no size at all.

clone size: few
V gene: TRBV7-8
CDR3 protein: CASSLELGVDGELFF

clone size: -
V gene: TRBV7-9
CDR3 protein: CASSFARGAGQQTQYF

clone size: -
V gene: TRBV25-1
CDR3 protein: CASRGPAVYEQYF

clone size: -
V gene: TRBV6-5
CDR3 protein: CASSRGGGNQPQHF

clone size: once
V gene: TRBV9
CDR3 protein: CASSVAFGDYEQYF

clone size: -
V gene: TRBV7-2
CDR3 protein: CASSRDRGNNQPQHF

clone size: few
V gene: TRBV2
CDR3 protein: CASSGTTGNQPQHF

clone size: -
V gene: TRBV21-1
CDR3 protein: CASSKRLGTGQYF

clone size: once
V gene: TRBV13
CDR3 protein: CASSLETSGGRGTDTQYF

clone size: -
V gene: TRBV15
CDR3 protein: CATSRGRGGDQPQHF

clone size: -
V gene: TRBV6-5
CDR3 protein: CASSSWTDEYYEQYF

clone size: -
V gene: TRBV4-1
CDR3 protein: CASSQGKNAYWDRRETQYF

clone size: -
V gene: TRBV7-9
CDR3 protein: CASSLATGSSGNTIYF

clone size: -
V gene: TRBV4-2
CDR3 protein: CASSQRIRGENTEAFF

clone size: -
V gene: TRBV6-5
CDR3 protein: CASRQGLSSYNEQFF

clone size: -
V gene: TRBV7-2
CDR3 protein: CASSLATPGGGYEQYF

clone size: -
V gene: TRBV19
CDR3 protein: CASSIPTQNIQYF

clone size: -
V gene: TRBV2
CDR3 protein: CASSEAASGGLDTQYF

clone size: -
V gene: TRBV7-2
CDR3 protein: CASSLFGSNQPQHF

clone size: -
V gene: TRBV6-6
CDR3 protein: CASRPTGGAYEKLFF